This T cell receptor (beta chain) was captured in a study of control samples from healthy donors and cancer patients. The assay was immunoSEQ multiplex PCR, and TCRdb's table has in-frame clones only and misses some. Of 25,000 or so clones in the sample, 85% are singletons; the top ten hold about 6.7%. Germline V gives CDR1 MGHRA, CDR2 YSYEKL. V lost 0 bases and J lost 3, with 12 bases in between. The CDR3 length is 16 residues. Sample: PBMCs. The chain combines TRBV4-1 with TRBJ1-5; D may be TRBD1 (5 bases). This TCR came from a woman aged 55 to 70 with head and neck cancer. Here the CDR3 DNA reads TGCGCCAGCAGCCAAGATCGGGGGATAGACAATCAGCCCCAGCATTTT. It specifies CASSQDRGIDNQPQHF.